A single count supports the clone carrying this TCR beta chain. The sample belongs to a study of T cell changes during pregnancy in multiple sclerosis. The trim removed 7 bases at V and 2 bases at J, leaving 9 bases unmatched. The CDR3 spans 15 residues. Per the germline V gene, CDR1 is LNHDA and CDR2 is SQIVND (reference sequence). Data came from immunoSEQ multiplex PCR; TCRdb stores just in-frame clones and leaves some out. The sample holds approximately 40,000 clones; around 90% are singletons and the top ten take roughly 0.7%. V usage is TRBV19 and J usage is TRBJ1-1; 8 nucleotides match TRBD1. The receptor was derived from a female donor with multiple sclerosis, enrolled in a pregnancy study. Sequencing used CD4+ T cells from peripheral blood mononuclear cells, obtained before pregnancy. Here the CDR3 DNA reads TGTGCCAGTAATTCCGGACAGGGAATAAACACTGAAGCTTTCTTT. Amino acid sequence: CASNSGQGINTEAFF.